Below, 30 T cell receptor beta chains from the same sample are listed, as sequenced in a study of radiotherapy plus CTLA-4 blockade in lung cancer (dated by TCRdb to 2016 to 2018). Preparation of the library involved the immunoSEQ multiplex PCR assay. As stored in TCRdb, this immuneACCESS dataset retains in-frame rearrangements with V and J assigned. A fraction of the clones does not appear; measured against another copy, unresolved V genes explain less than half of the discrepancy, and the remainder lacks a known reason. This sample lists about 98,000 clones; 82% were detected once. The ten largest clones capture around 3.7% of the sample. This specimen consisted of peripheral blood, obtained from a patient treated with radiotherapy plus ipilimumab. The receptor source for this set is a human donor with non-small cell lung cancer who had a partial response to radiotherapy plus ipilimumab.

V usage is TRBV4-2 and J usage is TRBJ2-7, with 9 bases lining up with TRBD2. J lost 6 bases, V lost 0 bases, and 12 bases had no gene match. The CDR3 consists of 17 residues. Germline values: CDR1 LGHNA, CDR2 YNFKEQ. CDR3 residues: CASSQDRAGGPRGEQYF. In nucleotides, the CDR3 is TGTGCCAGCAGCCAAGATCGTGCGGGAGGGCCTAGGGGCGAGCAGTACTTC.

The chain couples TRBV6-1 to TRBJ2-3; TRBD2 agrees at 8 bases. CDR1 MNHNS and CDR2 SASEGT come from the germline V gene. There are 14 residues in the CDR3. Trimming at V came to 5 bases and at J to 1 base, leaving 2 bases not matched to a gene. The CDR3 protein is CASSTAGGTDTQYF. The CDR3 DNA reads TGTGCCAGCAGTACAGCGGGAGGCACAGATACGCAGTATTTT.

The table lists this clone with a few counts. The J gene is TRBJ2-2, the V gene TRBV5-1; 7 bases are a match to TRBD2. The CDR3 sequence is 16 residues long. Trimming cost V 0 bases and J 0 bases; bases outside gene matches: 2. The germline V gene encodes CDR1 SGHRS and CDR2 YFSETQ. As DNA, the CDR3 is TGCGCCAGCAGCTTGGGGGCGGGGGCGAACACCGGGGAGCTGTTTTTT. This codes for CASSLGAGANTGELFF.

The V and J genes are TRBV10-2 and TRBJ1-1, with D unclear. This CDR3 spans 13 amino acids. Trimming cost V 9 bases and J 1 base, with 12 bases left between them. Germline V gives CDR1 WSHSY, CDR2 SAAADI. The CDR3 bases are TGCGCCAGTCGTCTACAGTCGAACACTGAAGCTTTCTTT. It translates to CASRLQSNTEAFF.

The V and J genes are TRBV5-4 and TRBJ1-3, with TRBD1 matching over 7 bases. This CDR3 has 16 residues. Trimming took 4 bases from V and 1 from J; bases not matched to a gene: 8. Germline V gene data show CDR1 as SGHNT and CDR2 as YYREEE (reference sequence). CDR3: CASSRGQSLSGNTIYF. DNA of the CDR3: TGTGCCAGCAGCCGGGGACAGTCCCTTTCTGGAAACACCATATATTTT.

The sample holds a few counts of this clone. The rearrangement uses TRBV28 and TRBJ1-1; D might be TRBD1 (5 bases). The CDR3 length is 15 residues. Germline loops: CDR1 MDHEN, CDR2 SYDVKM. V dropped 6 bases and J dropped 0 bases, with 14 bases sitting between them. The CDR3 DNA follows: TGTGCCAGCAGAGACAGACCAAACATGAACACTGAAGCTTTCTTT. Encoded protein: CASRDRPNMNTEAFF.

This chain connects TRBV29-1 to TRBJ2-4; a weak D match, TRBD2 (6 bases). There are 13 residues in the CDR3. Per the germline V gene, CDR1 is SQVTM and CDR2 is ANQGSEA. V was clipped by 1 base and J by 6 bases, with 10 bases between them. CDR3 in amino acids: CSVEGGDGNIQYF. The DNA of the CDR3 is TGCAGCGTTGAAGGGGGGGACGGAAACATTCAGTACTTC. Full variable domain (missing parts from reference TRBV29-1 and TRBJ2-4): SAVISQKPSRDICQRGTSLTIQCQVDSQVTMMFWYRQQPGQSLTLIATANQGSEATYESGFVIDKFPISRPNLTFSTLTVSNMSPEDSSIYLCSVEGGDGNIQYFGAGTRLSVL.

The rearrangement joins TRBV11-2 to TRBJ1-4; no definite D call. The V gene lost 4 bases and the J gene lost 6 bases, with 6 bases spanning the gap. The CDR3 length is 12 residues. The germline V gene encodes CDR1 SGHAT and CDR2 FQNNGV. The CDR3 region has the DNA TGTGCCAGCAGCTCGCAGGATGAAAAACTGTTTTTT. This translates into CASSSQDEKLFF.

This chain joins TRBV5-1 and TRBJ1-4; possible D gene TRBD1, 5 bases. This CDR3 has 15 residues. Trimming took off 1 base at V and 8 bases at J, with 15 bases between the two ends. Germline loops: CDR1 SGHRS, CDR2 YFSETQ. The CDR3 here is CASSLMGGGVEKLFF. In nucleotides, the CDR3 is TGCGCCAGCAGCTTGATGGGGGGAGGCGTAGAAAAACTGTTTTTT.

The chain employs TRBV5-4 and TRBJ1-3, with 7 positions matching TRBD1. Germline V gene data show CDR1 as SGHNT and CDR2 as YYREEE (reference sequence). The CDR3 runs to 16 residues. Trimming at V came to 3 bases and at J to 4 bases, leaving 10 bases not matched to a gene. Here the CDR3 reads CASSSSTGLTGNTIYF. The DNA of the CDR3 is TGTGCCAGCAGCTCCTCGACAGGGCTTACAGGAAACACCATATATTTT. Full variable domain (missing parts from reference TRBV5-4 and TRBJ1-3): ETGVTQSPTHLIKTRGQQVTLRCSSQSGHNTVSWYQQALGQGPQFIFQYYREEENGRGNFPPRFSGLQFPNYSSELNVNALELDDSALYLCASSSSTGLTGNTIYFGEGSWLTVV.

The chain employs TRBV28 and TRBJ2-6, with 7 bases that match TRBD1. V dropped 0 bases and J dropped 0; count of bases not matched to a gene: 5. This CDR3 has 18 amino acids. Germline lookup yields CDR1 MDHEN and CDR2 SYDVKM. The CDR3 sequence is CASSLWEGGSSGANVLTF. In DNA form, the CDR3 reads TGTGCCAGCAGTTTATGGGAAGGGGGCAGCTCTGGGGCCAACGTCCTGACTTTC.

The chain joins TRBV9 to TRBJ1-2; D ambiguous. CDR1 and CDR2 (germline): SGDLS, YYNGEE. The V end was cut by 4 bases, the J end by 4 bases, with 14 bases between. The CDR3 totals 14 residues. The CDR3 nucleotides read TGTGCCAGCAGCCGAGAGTCTGGTAGCTATGGCTACACCTTC. Translated: CASSRESGSYGYTF.

The V and J genes are TRBV7-2 and TRBJ2-7, with TRBD1 identical over 8 bases. V was pared by 2 bases and J by 4 bases, with 7 bases of the junction left unmatched. Germline V gene sequence: CDR1 SGHTA, CDR2 FQGNSA. The CDR3 is made up of 15 amino acids. CDR3 loop: CASSLSGRGQYEQYF. The CDR3 region has the DNA TGTGCCAGCAGCTTATCGGGCAGGGGGCAGTACGAGCAGTACTTC.

The chain links TRBV27 to TRBJ2-7, with TRBD1 matching over 10 bases. Germline trimming cut 6 bases from V and 0 bases from J; bases unmatched to any gene: 2. The CDR3 runs to 14 residues. Looked up from germline, CDR1 is MNHEY and CDR2 is SMNVEV (reference sequence). Written as DNA, the CDR3 is TGTGCCAGCAGATGGGACAGGGGCTCCTACGAGCAGTACTTC. It codes for CASRWDRGSYEQYF.

The rearrangement joins TRBV6-6 to TRBJ1-2; perhaps TRBD1 as D (5 bases). This CDR3 has 14 residues. The V end lost 6 bases, the J end lost 7 bases, and 18 bases lay between the germline ends. Germline CDR1 and CDR2: MNHNY and SVGAGI (reference sequence). CDR3: CASSSQFQGTGYTF. DNA of the CDR3: TGTGCCAGCAGCTCGCAATTCCAGGGTACTGGCTACACCTTC.

This chain joins TRBV7-3 and TRBJ2-1; D may be TRBD2 (7 bases). The CDR3 runs to 12 residues. V gave up 3 bases and J gave up 9 bases, with 9 bases separating them. In germline, CDR1 is SGHTA, CDR2 FQGTGA. Here the CDR3 DNA reads TGTGCCAGCAGCTTTAGGGGGGGTGAGCAGTTCTTC. Its translation is CASSFRGGEQFF.

The rearrangement links TRBV6-1 to TRBJ1-3; tentatively, D is TRBD1 (5 bases). Per the germline V gene, CDR1 is MNHNS and CDR2 is SASEGT. The CDR3 runs to 16 residues. V was clipped by 4 bases and J by 2 bases, with 15 bases between them. The CDR3 DNA reads TGTGCCAGCAGTGGGCAGCCCTTGGACACTGGAAACACCATATATTTT. Protein product: CASSGQPLDTGNTIYF.

With regard to this clone: This sample includes further DNA sequences coding for the same CDR3. The J gene is TRBJ2-2, the V gene TRBV7-9; 8 nucleotides line up with TRBD1. V gave up 5 bases and J gave up 6 bases; unmatched junction bases: 11. Germline V gene sequence: CDR1 SEHNR, CDR2 FQNEAQ (reference sequence). This CDR3 spans 16 amino acids. CDR3 loop: CASSLQGALGPGELFF. In DNA form, the CDR3 reads TGTGCCAGCAGCCTTCAGGGGGCGCTTGGTCCCGGGGAGCTGTTTTTT.

The rearrangement links TRBV7-3 to TRBJ2-3; D unresolved. Per germline, CDR1 SGHTA and CDR2 FQGTGA. V lost 5 bases and J 4 bases, leaving 10 bases between the germline ends. The CDR3 extends over 13 amino acids. CDR3 nucleotide sequence: TGTGCCAGCAGCATAAGCCTAGCAGATACGCAGTATTTT. Its translation: CASSISLADTQYF. Together with reference TRBV7-3 and TRBJ2-3, the CDR3 gives the full variable domain: GAGVSQTPSNKVTEKGKYVELRCDPISGHTALYWYRQSLGQGPEFLIYFQGTGAADDSGLPNDRFFAVRPEGSVSTLKIQRTERGDSAVYLCASSISLADTQYFGPGTRLTVL.

With respect to this clone: Other nucleotide sequences from this sample produce the same CDR3. The chain couples TRBV27 to TRBJ2-1, with 10 positions matching TRBD2. The CDR3 covers 16 residues. CDR1 is MNHEY and CDR2 is SMNVEV in the germline V gene (reference sequence). Trimming removed 6 bases from V and 7 bases from J; junction bases left unmatched: 12. As DNA, the CDR3 is TGTGCCAGCAGCCCACGGGGAGCGGGAGGGACTAATGAGCAGTTCTTC. This gives the protein CASSPRGAGGTNEQFF.

The chain couples TRBV21-1 to TRBJ2-7; the D call TRBD1 from the table was never checked on the DNA. TRBV21-1 is labeled a pseudogene. The CDR3 is made up of 15 amino acids. The CDR3 spells CASSKGPGVLDEQYF. CDR3 in DNA: TGTGCCAGCAGCAAAGGGCCAGGGGTATTGGACGAGCAGTACTTC.

The chain links TRBV6-1 to TRBJ1-3; no reliable D call. Germline-derived CDR1 and CDR2 are MNHNS and SASEGT. V was cut by 4 bases and J by 0 bases, with 10 bases left in between. The CDR3 is 15 amino acids. In nucleotides, the CDR3 is TGTGCCAGCAGTGTGCGGCTTCACTCTGGAAACACCATATATTTT. Translated, it gives CASSVRLHSGNTIYF.

The chain couples TRBV5-1 to TRBJ2-7; 7 nucleotides align to TRBD2. After removal of 4 bases from V and 5 bases from J, the junction contained 9 bases not matched to a gene. The CDR3 runs 14 residues. The germline gives CDR1 SGHRS, CDR2 YFSETQ. In DNA, the CDR3 is TGCGCCAGCAGCCCGGGACTACCGCGGGACGAGCAGTACTTC. Amino acids: CASSPGLPRDEQYF.

The rearrangement joins TRBV19 to TRBJ2-1, with D possibly TRBD2 on 5 matching bases. The V gene's germline CDR1 is LNHDA and CDR2 SQIVND (reference sequence). Trimming cost V 3 bases and J 6 bases, with 12 bases left between them. The CDR3 totals 14 residues. The CDR3 DNA follows: TGTGCCAGTAGTATTTCGCCCGGGATCAATGAGCAGTTCTTC. This gives the protein CASSISPGINEQFF. The variable domain in full, with the rest retrieved from reference TRBV19 and TRBJ2-1, is DGGITQSPKYLFRKEGQNVTLSCEQNLNHDAMYWYRQDPGQGLRLIYYSQIVNDFQKGDIAEGYSVSREKKESFPLTVTSAQKNPTAFYLCASSISPGINEQFFGPGTRLTVL.

This clone has just a few counts. V is TRBV7-8 and J is TRBJ2-2; D is unresolved. The CDR3 is 16 residues long. CDR1 and CDR2 (germline): SGHVS, FQNEAQ. V was shortened by 1 base and J by 6 bases, with 15 bases between the two germline ends. The CDR3 DNA is TGTGCCAGCAGCTTAGAGAATAGACTCACCCCCGGGGAGCTGTTTTTT. As protein: CASSLENRLTPGELFF. Looking up the rest from reference TRBV7-8 and TRBJ2-2 gives the full variable domain: GAGVSQSPRYKVAKRGQDVALRCDPISGHVSLFWYQQALGQGPEFLTYFQNEAQLDKSGLPSDRFFAERPEGSVSTLKIQRTQQEDSAVYLCASSLENRLTPGELFFGEGSRLTVL.

The rearrangement joins TRBV7-6 to TRBJ1-5; D possibly corresponds to TRBD1 (5 bases). Trimming shortened V by 2 bases and J by 0 bases, and 11 bases separated the two germline ends. The CDR3 runs 16 residues. The V gene's germline CDR1 is SGHVS and CDR2 FNYEAQ. The CDR3 DNA follows: TGTGCCAGCAGCTTACACCCCAGGGTTAGCAATCAGCCCCAGCATTTT. Translation: CASSLHPRVSNQPQHF.

The chain employs TRBV7-3 and TRBJ2-2, with D possibly matching TRBD2 (5 bases). V was cut by 2 bases and J by 5 bases, with 9 bases left in between. Germline V gene lookup returns CDR1 SGHTA and CDR2 FQGTGA. The CDR3 has 14 amino acids. The CDR3 DNA reads TGTGCCAGCAGCTTATTATCGGGAACCGGGGAGCTGTTTTTT. Amino acids: CASSLLSGTGELFF. The full variable domain, completed using reference TRBV7-3 and TRBJ2-2, is GAGVSQTPSNKVTEKGKYVELRCDPISGHTALYWYRQSLGQGPEFLIYFQGTGAADDSGLPNDRFFAVRPEGSVSTLKIQRTERGDSAVYLCASSLLSGTGELFFGEGSRLTVL.

The CDR3 reads CASSYSTSGAYEQYF. CDR3 DNA sequence: TGTGCCAGCAGTTACTCGACCAGCGGGGCGTACGAGCAGTACTTC. V is TRBV6-6 and J is TRBJ2-7; 7 nucleotides match TRBD2. The CDR3 runs 15 residues. Germline lookup yields CDR1 MNHNY and CDR2 SVGAGI (reference sequence). J lost 4 bases, V lost 0 bases, and 6 bases had no gene match.

The chain links TRBV7-2 to TRBJ1-3; a weak D match, TRBD1 (5 bases). Trimming left V 5 bases short and J 3 bases short, with 14 bases between. This CDR3 has 15 residues. Germline CDR1 SGHTA, CDR2 FQGNSA. Here the CDR3 reads CASSPRGGYGNTIYF. CDR3 DNA sequence: TGTGCCAGCAGCCCCCGGGGGGGGTATGGAAACACCATATATTTT.

The CDR3: CASERLVAGVSGELFF. The CDR3 coding sequence is TGTGCCAGCGAGAGGTTGGTAGCGGGAGTTTCGGGGGAGCTGTTTTTT. V and J are TRBV5-6 and TRBJ2-2; the match to TRBD2 covers 9 bases. J was trimmed by 8 bases and V by 7 bases; bases with no gene match: 15. CDR1 and CDR2 (germline): SGHDT, YYEEEE. The CDR3 runs 16 residues.